A single sample is the source of the 30 T cell receptor beta chains below, sequenced in a study of long-term antiretroviral therapy in people with HIV. Assay version v3.0 of immunoSEQ was used, and it was run at survey level. Repertoires were generated with immunoSEQ multiplex PCR, while TCRdb's copy carries only in-frame clones and drops some. The table records 30,000 to 40,000 clones, about 83% of them present only once. The sample in question was unsorted PBMCs, obtained 0.4 years before starting antiretroviral therapy. These receptors were obtained from a man between 18 and 35 years old with HIV.

This clone has only one observation. This chain uses TRBV6-6 with TRBJ1-1; D gene uncertain. This CDR3 has 13 residues. Germline values: CDR1 MNHNY, CDR2 SVGAGI (reference sequence). V gave up 1 base and J gave up 3 bases, with 6 bases separating them. CDR3 loop: CASSYYGDTEAFF. CDR3 bases: TGTGCCAGCAGTTACTACGGGGACACTGAAGCTTTCTTT.

This chain links TRBV2 with TRBJ2-3; 8 bases are shared with TRBD2. Germline lookup yields CDR1 SNHLY and CDR2 FYNNEI. This CDR3 comprises 13 residues. The ends lost 9 bases at V and 9 bases at J; junction bases unmatched: 11. The CDR3 reads CARTSEPRGTQYF. The DNA for the CDR3 is TGTGCCAGGACTAGCGAGCCTAGGGGAACGCAGTATTTT.

The V and J genes are TRBV29-1 and TRBJ2-3, with 10 positions matching TRBD1. CDR3 length equals 14 residues. The V and J ends lost 3 bases and 3 bases, in that order; junction bases with no gene match: 3. The V gene's germline CDR1 is SQVTM and CDR2 ANQGSEA. CDR3 sequence: CSVEGQGITDTQYF. The CDR3 bases are TGCAGCGTTGAGGGACAGGGGATAACAGATACGCAGTATTTT.

The J gene is TRBJ1-4, the V gene TRBV28; TRBD1 might be the D (5 bases). The V gene lost 5 bases and the J gene lost 7 bases, with 14 bases spanning the gap. Germline CDR1 and CDR2: MDHEN and SYDVKM. The CDR3 extends over 14 amino acids. The CDR3 here is CASSASGTAEKLFF. For the CDR3, the DNA is TGTGCCAGCAGTGCCTCCGGGACCGCTGAAAAACTGTTTTTT.

The rearrangement uses TRBV29-1 and TRBJ2-3; 7 nucleotides line up with TRBD1. Trimming cost V 6 bases and J 1 base; bases outside gene matches: 7. The CDR3 runs to 14 residues. Germline-derived CDR1 and CDR2 are SQVTM and ANQGSEA. This chain's CDR3 is CSVGQALGTDTQYF. DNA of the CDR3: TGCAGCGTCGGACAGGCACTAGGCACAGATACGCAGTATTTT.

V usage is TRBV27 and J usage is TRBJ2-5, with D unresolved. Germline V CDR1 and CDR2: MNHEY, SMNVEV (reference sequence). V dropped 2 bases and J dropped 5 bases, with 3 bases sitting between them. The CDR3 runs to 11 residues. The CDR3 spells CASSLGETQYF. The CDR3, as DNA: TGTGCCAGCAGTTTAGGGGAGACCCAGTACTTC.

The CDR3 spells CASRTTGGGTRETQYF. The CDR3 bases are TGTGCCAGCAGAACTACAGGGGGCGGAACCAGGGAGACCCAGTACTTC. The V gene is TRBV5-5, the J gene TRBJ2-5, with 9 bases aligning to TRBD1. Germline loops: CDR1 SGHKS, CDR2 YYEKEE (reference sequence). The CDR3 is 16 amino acids. Losses at the gene ends were 5 bases for V and 5 bases for J; bases not matched to a gene: 13.

The chain employs TRBV9 and TRBJ2-3; TRBD2 matches 12 bases. After removal of 4 bases from V and 5 bases from J, the junction contained 8 bases not matched to a gene. The germline V gene has CDR1 SGDLS and CDR2 YYNGEE. This CDR3 contains 16 residues. CDR3 protein: CASSFLAGGPGDTQYF. CDR3 nucleotide sequence: TGTGCCAGCAGCTTTCTAGCGGGAGGGCCGGGAGATACGCAGTATTTT.

The chain couples TRBV19 to TRBJ2-2, with D hard to call. Germline CDR1 is LNHDA and CDR2 is SQIVND (reference sequence). The CDR3 totals 15 residues. V lost 1 base to trimming and J lost 2 bases, with 8 bases between them. The CDR3 sequence is CASSIAVSNTGELFF. The CDR3, as DNA: TGTGCCAGTAGTATAGCGGTCAGCAACACCGGGGAGCTGTTTTTT. Looking up the rest from reference TRBV19 and TRBJ2-2 gives the full variable domain: DGGITQSPKYLFRKEGQNVTLSCEQNLNHDAMYWYRQDPGQGLRLIYYSQIVNDFQKGDIAEGYSVSREKKESFPLTVTSAQKNPTAFYLCASSIAVSNTGELFFGEGSRLTVL.

This clone was seen once. The J gene is TRBJ2-1, the V gene TRBV5-1; D not resolved. V dropped 7 bases and J dropped 0 bases, with 17 bases sitting between them. The CDR3 is 16 residues long. The germline gives CDR1 SGHRS, CDR2 YFSETQ. CDR3 loop: CASSKNSRSSYNEQFF. The CDR3 nucleotides are TGCGCCAGCTCCAAAAACAGTCGGAGCTCCTACAATGAGCAGTTCTTC.

The CDR3: CASSPYRDEKLFF. The CDR3 DNA is TGTGCCAGCTCACCCTACAGGGATGAAAAACTGTTTTTT. The genes are TRBV18 and TRBJ1-4; perhaps TRBD1 as D (6 bases). Germline assignment: CDR1 KGHSH and CDR2 LQKENI. The CDR3 is made up of 13 amino acids. The V gene lost 3 bases and the J gene lost 6 bases, with 8 bases spanning the gap.

The chain carries TRBV6-6 and TRBJ1-2; D is unresolved. The CDR3 is 15 amino acids. The germline CDR1 and CDR2 sequences are MNHNY and SVGAGI (reference sequence). The V end lost 6 bases, the J end lost 0 bases, and 14 bases lay between the germline ends. CDR3 DNA sequence: TGTGCCAGCAGACTAGAGGGCCCAGCTAACTATGGCTACACCTTC. It specifies CASRLEGPANYGYTF.

CDR3 bases: TGTGCCAGCAGTGAATCGCCAGGAGAGTCCTACGAGCAGTACTTC. Its translation: CASSESPGESYEQYF. This chain connects TRBV6-1 to TRBJ2-7; D is unclear. Germline CDR1 and CDR2: MNHNS and SASEGT. The length of the CDR3 is 15 residues. V was clipped by 2 bases and J by 1 base, with 12 bases between them.

The chain couples TRBV30 to TRBJ2-3; D is perhaps TRBD2 (5 bases). Germline CDR1 is GTSNPN and CDR2 is SVGIG (reference sequence). V lost 4 bases and J lost 1, with 15 bases in between. The length of the CDR3 is 15 residues. The CDR3 is CAWTPWGSGTDTQYF. Written as DNA, the CDR3 is TGTGCCTGGACCCCCTGGGGTAGCGGCACAGATACGCAGTATTTT.

The V and J genes are TRBV7-9 and TRBJ2-2, with D uncertain. The germline CDR1 and CDR2 sequences are SEHNR and FQNEAQ (reference sequence). V was shortened by 2 bases and J by 2 bases, with 6 bases between the two germline ends. The CDR3 runs to 14 residues. The CDR3 DNA sequence: TGTGCCAGCAGCTTACAGTTCAACACCGGGGAGCTGTTTTTT. This gives the protein CASSLQFNTGELFF.

The table lists this clone with a few counts. The chain joins TRBV7-2 to TRBJ2-7, with D possibly being TRBD2 (6 bases). V was pared by 0 bases and J by 6 bases, with 18 bases between. This CDR3 contains 16 residues. CDR1 is SGHTA and CDR2 is FQGNSA in the germline V gene. In DNA form, the CDR3 reads TGTGCCAGCAGCTTAGCGCCTGGGGGGTTCTCGCTCGAGCAGTACTTC. Translation: CASSLAPGGFSLEQYF.

This chain uses TRBV7-6 with TRBJ2-5; D is undetermined. V gave up 2 bases and J gave up 5 bases, with 12 bases separating them. CDR1 and CDR2 from the germline V gene are SGHVS and FNYEAQ. The CDR3 runs 14 residues. The CDR3 loop is CASSLKPGLETQYF. DNA of the CDR3: TGTGCCAGCAGCTTAAAGCCCGGGTTGGAGACCCAGTACTTC.

J is TRBJ2-2 and V is TRBV7-9; D is ambiguous. The germline CDR1 and CDR2 sequences are SEHNR and FQNEAQ (reference sequence). The V end was cut by 4 bases, the J end by 6 bases, with 6 bases between. This CDR3 has 12 amino acids. CDR3 coding DNA: TGTGCCAGCAGCTCCCAGCCCGGGGAGCTGTTTTTT. Its translation is CASSSQPGELFF.

This chain joins TRBV6-5 and TRBJ2-7; D perhaps matches TRBD1 (5 bases). V lost 6 bases to trimming and J lost 3 bases, with 18 bases between them. CDR3 length equals 15 residues. CDR1 is MNHEY and CDR2 is SVGAGI in the germline V gene. CDR3 in amino acids: CASSVKTVPIYEQYF. The CDR3 nucleotides are TGTGCCAGCAGCGTCAAGACAGTCCCCATCTACGAGCAGTACTTC.

V is TRBV6-1 and J is TRBJ2-5; D gene ambiguous. This CDR3 has 11 residues. Germline-derived CDR1 and CDR2 are MNHNS and SASEGT. V lost 8 bases and J lost 4, with 8 bases in between. The CDR3 DNA is TGTGCCAGCGTTATGGGAGAGACCCAGTACTTC. Protein: CASVMGETQYF.

This sequence joins TRBV5-6 and TRBJ2-5; unclear D gene. Per the germline V gene, CDR1 is SGHDT and CDR2 is YYEEEE. The CDR3 is 13 amino acids. V was shortened by 4 bases and J by 2 bases, with 9 bases between the two germline ends. In nucleotides, the CDR3 is TGTGCCAGCAGCCCTCCGAGGCAAGAGACCCAGTACTTC. This codes for CASSPPRQETQYF. The full variable domain, its missing parts supplied by reference TRBV5-6 and TRBJ2-5, is DAGVTQSPTHLIKTRGQQVTLRCSPKSGHDTVSWYQQALGQGPQFIFQYYEEEERQRGNFPDRFSGHQFPNYSSELNVNALLLGDSALYLCASSPPRQETQYFGPGTRLLVL.

The count of this clone is one. The chain combines TRBV2 with TRBJ2-3, with 8 bases fitting TRBD2. Germline values: CDR1 SNHLY, CDR2 FYNNEI. The CDR3 is made up of 14 amino acids. V was clipped by 6 bases and J by 0 bases; unmatched bases: 2. The CDR3 nucleotides read TGTGCCAGCAGAAGCGGGGGAAGCACAGATACGCAGTATTTT. As protein: CASRSGGSTDTQYF.

The chain combines TRBV19 with TRBJ2-1; D not resolved. Germline values: CDR1 LNHDA, CDR2 SQIVND (reference sequence). V shed 3 bases and J shed 9 bases, with 18 bases lying between them. This CDR3 is built from 15 residues. DNA for the CDR3: TGTGCCAGTAGTATGACGGATTTTTTGATTGGTGAGCAGTTCTTC. Its translation: CASSMTDFLIGEQFF.

This clone has a single count. This CDR3 is CASGVVYNSPLHF. The CDR3 DNA is TGTGCCAGCGGGGTGGTATATAATTCACCCCTCCACTTT. The V and J genes are TRBV27 and TRBJ1-6; D unresolved. The CDR3 spans 13 residues. V lost 8 bases and J lost 4, with 9 bases in between. Germline V gene lookup returns CDR1 MNHEY and CDR2 SMNVEV (reference sequence).

The chain is built from TRBV7-2 and TRBJ2-1, with D unclear. Germline lookup yields CDR1 SGHTA and CDR2 FQGNSA. Trimming took 3 bases from V and 7 from J, leaving 10 bases between them. The CDR3 is 13 residues long. DNA of the CDR3: TGTGCCAGCAGCTTCGGCCGTAAAAATGAGCAGTTCTTC. It is translated as CASSFGRKNEQFF.

This chain joins TRBV2 and TRBJ1-3, with D perhaps TRBD1 (6 bases). CDR1 and CDR2 from the germline V gene are SNHLY and FYNNEI. The CDR3 runs 15 residues. Trimming shortened V by 8 bases and J by 2 bases, and 16 bases separated the two germline ends. CDR3 loop: CASGRSDRAGNTIYF. The CDR3 DNA is TGTGCCAGCGGAAGATCGGACAGAGCTGGAAACACCATATATTTT.

This clone has only one observation. Compared with germline, one end of the junction differs, possibly owing to a read error. The gene calls are TRBV19 and TRBJ2-3; 14 nucleotides match TRBD2. Germline-derived CDR1 and CDR2 are LNHDA and SQIVND (reference sequence). There are 18 residues in the CDR3. CDR3 coding DNA: TGTGCCAGTAGCCCGGGACTAGCGGGAGTGGAGGGCACATATACGCAGTATTTT. Encoded protein: CASSPGLAGVEGTYTQYF.

The CDR3 protein is CSVRQGADTEAFF. The DNA of the CDR3 is TGCAGCGTTAGACAGGGGGCGGACACTGAAGCTTTCTTT. This chain uses TRBV29-1 with TRBJ1-1; 10 bases match TRBD1. With 5 bases clipped from V and 3 bases from J, the junction kept 3 bases outside the gene matches. The CDR3 has 13 amino acids. Looked up from germline, CDR1 is SQVTM and CDR2 is ANQGSEA.

The gene calls are TRBV5-5 and TRBJ1-2; weak D call: TRBD1 (5 bases). V shed 0 bases and J shed 7 bases, with 13 bases lying between them. The CDR3 runs to 14 residues. The germline V gene has CDR1 SGHKS and CDR2 YYEKEE (reference sequence). CDR3 region: CASSLEGPGGGYTF. The CDR3 region has the DNA TGTGCCAGCAGCTTGGAGGGGCCCGGGGGTGGCTACACCTTC.

This clone has a handful of counts. J is TRBJ2-7 and V is TRBV5-1; 7 bases are shared with TRBD1. V was pared by 4 bases and J by 2 bases, with 3 bases of the junction left unmatched. Germline CDR1 and CDR2: SGHRS and YFSETQ. CDR3 size: 13 residues. CDR3 bases: TGCGCCAGCAGCGTAGGGACAGCCTACGAGCAGTACTTC. Translated, it gives CASSVGTAYEQYF.